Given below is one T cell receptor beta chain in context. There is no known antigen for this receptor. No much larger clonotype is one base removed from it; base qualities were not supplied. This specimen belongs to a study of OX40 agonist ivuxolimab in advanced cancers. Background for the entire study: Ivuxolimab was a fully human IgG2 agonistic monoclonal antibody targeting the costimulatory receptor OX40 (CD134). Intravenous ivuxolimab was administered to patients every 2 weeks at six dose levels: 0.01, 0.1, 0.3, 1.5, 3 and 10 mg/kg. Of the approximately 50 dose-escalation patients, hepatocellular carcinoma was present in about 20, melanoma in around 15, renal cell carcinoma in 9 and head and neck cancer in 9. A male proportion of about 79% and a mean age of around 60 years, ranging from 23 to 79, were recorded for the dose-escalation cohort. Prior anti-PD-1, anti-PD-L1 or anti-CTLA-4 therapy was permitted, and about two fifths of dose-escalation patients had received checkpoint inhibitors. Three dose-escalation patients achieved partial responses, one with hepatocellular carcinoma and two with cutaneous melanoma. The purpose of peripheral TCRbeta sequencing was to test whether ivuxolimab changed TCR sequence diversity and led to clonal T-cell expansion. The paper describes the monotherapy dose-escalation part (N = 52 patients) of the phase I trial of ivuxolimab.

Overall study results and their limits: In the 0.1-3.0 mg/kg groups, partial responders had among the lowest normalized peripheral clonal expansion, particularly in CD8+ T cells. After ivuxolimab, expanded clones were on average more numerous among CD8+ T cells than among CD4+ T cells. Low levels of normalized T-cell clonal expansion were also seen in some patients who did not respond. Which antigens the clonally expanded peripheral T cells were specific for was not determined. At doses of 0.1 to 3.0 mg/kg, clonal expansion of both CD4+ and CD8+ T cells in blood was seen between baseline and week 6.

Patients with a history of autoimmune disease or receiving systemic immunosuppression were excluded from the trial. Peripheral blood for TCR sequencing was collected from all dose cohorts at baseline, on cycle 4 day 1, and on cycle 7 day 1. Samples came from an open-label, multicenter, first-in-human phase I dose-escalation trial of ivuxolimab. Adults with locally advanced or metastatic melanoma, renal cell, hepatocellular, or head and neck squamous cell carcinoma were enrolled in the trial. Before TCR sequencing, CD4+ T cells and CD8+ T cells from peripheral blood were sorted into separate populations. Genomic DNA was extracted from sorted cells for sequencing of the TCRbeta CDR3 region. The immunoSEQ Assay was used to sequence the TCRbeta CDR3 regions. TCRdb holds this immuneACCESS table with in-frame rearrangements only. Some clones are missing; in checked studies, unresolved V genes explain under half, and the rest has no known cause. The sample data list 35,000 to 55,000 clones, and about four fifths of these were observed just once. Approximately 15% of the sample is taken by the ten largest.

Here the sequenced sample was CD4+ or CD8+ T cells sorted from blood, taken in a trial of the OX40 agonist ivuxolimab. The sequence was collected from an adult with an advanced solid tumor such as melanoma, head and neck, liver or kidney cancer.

The CDR3 region has the sequence CASSPRQSPYNEQFF. The sequenced DNA: TGCGCCAGCAGCCCACGACAAAGCCCCTACAATGAGCAGTTCTTC. The chain is made from TRBV4-3 and TRBJ2-1; no confident D gene assignment can be made. Via the germline V gene, CDR1 is LGHNA and CDR2 YSLEER. The CDR3 has 15 amino acids, counting the end cysteine and phenylalanine. The sequence is cut down to CDR3 DNA, 45 bases in frame from base 1. V was cut back by 4 bases and J by 2 bases, leaving a gap of 12 bases between them.